This is a list of T cell receptor beta chains from one sample in a study of blood T cell repertoires in COVID-19. TCRdb keeps only in-frame clones here, not all; method: immunoSEQ multiplex PCR. The table has some 390,000 clones, around 91% seen once. Sequenced: PBMCs or T cells enriched from blood (not recorded which). All receptors come from a man aged 30 to 45 who had recovered from COVID-19. Each CDR3 is given with its conserved first and last residue. The order of the fields is CDR3 DNA, CDR3 protein, D gene, V gene, J gene, CDR3 length, clone size. A D gene is named only where the DNA matches it firmly. Expanded clones are given a class, and other clones once, few, many or no size at all.

TGTGCCAGTAGTATAGGGGTGGGACTAGGAAACATTCAGTACTTC	CASSIGVGLGNIQYF	TRBD2	TRBV19	TRBJ2-4	15	NA
TGCGCCAGCAGCTTGGATTCCGGGACTAGCGGCAGTGAGCAGTTCTTC	CASSLDSGTSGSEQFF	TRBD2	TRBV5-1	TRBJ2-1	16	NA
TGTGCCATCAGTGTTGGGGACATCGGAAACACCATATATTTT	CAISVGDIGNTIYF	NA	TRBV10-3	TRBJ1-3	14	NA
TGTGCCAGCAGTGAGTTGGGGGCGCACCAAGAGACCCAGTACTTC	CASSELGAHQETQYF	NA	TRBV2	TRBJ2-5	15	NA
TGTGCCAGCGCCATAACAACAGGGTTGTACGAGCAGTACTTC	CASAITTGLYEQYF	NA	TRBV11-2	TRBJ2-7	14	NA
TGTGCCTCCAGCGGGAGTTTCGGTAATGAGCAGTTCTTC	CASSGSFGNEQFF	TRBD2	TRBV10-3	TRBJ2-1	13	NA
TGTGCCAGCAGTGCACTAGCGGGAGAGGCGAGTGAGCAGTTCTTC	CASSALAGEASEQFF	TRBD2	TRBV7-9	TRBJ2-1	15	NA
TGTGCCAGCAGTTTTAGAGGAAACGTTGGCTACACCTTC	CASSFRGNVGYTF	NA	TRBV28	TRBJ1-2	13	NA
TGCGCCAGCAGCTTCACCTGGACAGGGGAGCCTCTGGAGCAGTACTTC	CASSFTWTGEPLEQYF	TRBD1	TRBV5-1	TRBJ2-7	16	NA
TGTGCCAGCAGCCCAGGACAGGTCGCATGGAATACGCAGTATTTT	CASSPGQVAWNTQYF	TRBD1	TRBV9	TRBJ2-3	15	NA
TGTGCCAGCAGCTCAATAACGGGGTACGAGCAGTACTTC	CASSSITGYEQYF	NA	TRBV7-6	TRBJ2-7	13	NA
TGTGCCAGCACCATCGACAGGGCTCCCTACGAGCAGTACTTC	CASTIDRAPYEQYF	TRBD1	TRBV28	TRBJ2-7	14	NA
TGTGCCAGCAGTGGACAGGCCTCTAACTATGGCTACACCTTC	CASSGQASNYGYTF	TRBD1	TRBV9	TRBJ1-2	14	NA
TGTGCCAGCAGTTTAAGGGGGATCTATGGCTACACCTTC	CASSLRGIYGYTF	NA	TRBV28	TRBJ1-2	13	NA
TGCGCCAGCAGCCAGCCCCCGACTAGCGGGAATTACAATGAGCAGTTCTTC	CASSQPPTSGNYNEQFF	TRBD2	TRBV4-1	TRBJ2-1	17	NA
TGTGCCAGCACGCGGGAGGGCCTGATTCATACAGATACGCAGTATTTT	CASTREGLIHTDTQYF	TRBD2	TRBV2	TRBJ2-3	16	NA
TGTGCCACTTCCGGGACTAGCGGGAGTTTTAACTACAATGAGCAGTTCTTC	CATSGTSGSFNYNEQFF	TRBD2	TRBV24-1	TRBJ2-1	17	NA
TGTGCCAGCTCACCACCTCTGTATAGTGAAAAACTGTTTTTT	CASSPPLYSEKLFF	NA	TRBV18	TRBJ1-4	14	NA
TGTGCCAGCACCTCCGGGACAGGGTCCAATCAGCCCCAGCATTTT	CASTSGTGSNQPQHF	TRBD1	TRBV28	TRBJ1-5	15	NA
TGCGCCAGCAGCCCCCACCCGGAGGGCTCCTACGAGCAGTACTTC	CASSPHPEGSYEQYF	NA	TRBV5-1	TRBJ2-7	15	NA
TGTGCCAGCTCATTAGAGGACTATGGCTACACCTTC	CASSLEDYGYTF	NA	TRBV18	TRBJ1-2	12	NA
TGTGCCAGCAGGGACTCTCTTGGGGGCAATCAGCCCCAGCATTTT	CASRDSLGGNQPQHF	NA	TRBV6-5	TRBJ1-5	15	once
TGTGCCACCAGTGTCGGGACTAGCAGGTATTTT	CATSVGTSRYF	TRBD2	TRBV24-1	TRBJ2-3	11	NA
TGTGCCAGTAAGACTAGCGGGAGGATGGGAGATACGCAGTATTTT	CASKTSGRMGDTQYF	TRBD2	TRBV19	TRBJ2-3	15	NA
TGTGCCAATTTACCCCGGGGACAGGGTAATGATAGCAATCAGCCCCAGCATTTT	CANLPRGQGNDSNQPQHF	TRBD1	TRBV19	TRBJ1-5	18	once
TGTGCCAGCACTTCCCTCGGGCAGCCCCAGCATTTT	CASTSLGQPQHF	NA	TRBV5-6	TRBJ1-5	12	NA
TGTGCCAGCTCACCACCAGCCCCCGGGGAGCTGTTTTTT	CASSPPAPGELFF	NA	TRBV18	TRBJ2-2	13	NA
TGTGCCAGCAGCCCGGGACAGCTCCCGCTCACTGAAGCTTTCTTT	CASSPGQLPLTEAFF	TRBD1	TRBV6-2/TRBV6-3	TRBJ1-1	15	NA
TGTGCCAGCAGTCCCTTTATCGGAGTCTCTGAAGCTTTCTTT	CASSPFIGVSEAFF	NA	TRBV6-5	TRBJ1-1	14	NA
TGCGCCAGCAGCTTCTCTGATAACGGGATGGCCCAAGAGACCCAGTACTTC	CASSFSDNGMAQETQYF	NA	TRBV5-1	TRBJ2-5	17	NA
TGCGCCACCTCGCCCGCGCCTCGGACCGGGGAGCTGTTTTTT	CATSPAPRTGELFF	NA	TRBV10-2	TRBJ2-2	14	NA
TGTGCCAGCAGTTTATACAGGGAAGGTCGGAATTCACCCCTCCACTTT	CASSLYREGRNSPLHF	NA	TRBV28	TRBJ1-6	16	NA
TGTGCCAGCAGCGTAGTCGCAGTTTACTACGAAGCTTTCTTT	CASSVVAVYYEAFF	NA	TRBV9	TRBJ1-1	14	once
TGTGCCAGCAGCCAAGGGCGGGAAGGATTGAACACCGGGGAGCTGTTTTTT	CASSQGREGLNTGELFF	NA	TRBV3-1/TRBV3-2	TRBJ2-2	17	NA
TGTGCCAGCACTGAACTCGACAAGCCCGGTGGAGCTTTCTTT	CASTELDKPGGAFF	NA	TRBV6-6	TRBJ1-1	14	NA
TGTGCCAGCAGCCCCGCCCAGGGGCAGCGGGAGACCCAGTACTTC	CASSPAQGQRETQYF	NA	TRBV3-1/TRBV3-2	TRBJ2-5	15	NA
TGTGCCAGCAATGGGGCAGGGATAGAGACCCAGTACTTC	CASNGAGIETQYF	NA	TRBV2	TRBJ2-5	13	NA